This T cell receptor beta chain was sequenced during a study of identical twins. The length of the CDR3 is 10 residues. V gave up 0 bases and J gave up 8 bases, with 4 bases separating them. Germline V gene lookup returns CDR1 DFQATT and CDR2 SNEGSKA (reference sequence). The donors were all healthy and Caucasian. It was template switching that added a universal primer site, and there were unique molecular identifiers on the cDNA. TCRdb called the 5' RACE reads again in MiXCR, with one record for every CDR3 protein. In the table there are 1.5 million to 2 million distinct CDR3 sequences, around a third of which are singletons. This clonotype occurred many times.

The receptor was derived from a newborn girl in good health. This chain uses TRBV20-1 with TRBJ2-5; D ambiguous. Sample: cord blood. The CDR3 coding sequence is TGCAGTGCTAGAGATGTTACCCAGTACTTC. It specifies CSARDVTQYF.